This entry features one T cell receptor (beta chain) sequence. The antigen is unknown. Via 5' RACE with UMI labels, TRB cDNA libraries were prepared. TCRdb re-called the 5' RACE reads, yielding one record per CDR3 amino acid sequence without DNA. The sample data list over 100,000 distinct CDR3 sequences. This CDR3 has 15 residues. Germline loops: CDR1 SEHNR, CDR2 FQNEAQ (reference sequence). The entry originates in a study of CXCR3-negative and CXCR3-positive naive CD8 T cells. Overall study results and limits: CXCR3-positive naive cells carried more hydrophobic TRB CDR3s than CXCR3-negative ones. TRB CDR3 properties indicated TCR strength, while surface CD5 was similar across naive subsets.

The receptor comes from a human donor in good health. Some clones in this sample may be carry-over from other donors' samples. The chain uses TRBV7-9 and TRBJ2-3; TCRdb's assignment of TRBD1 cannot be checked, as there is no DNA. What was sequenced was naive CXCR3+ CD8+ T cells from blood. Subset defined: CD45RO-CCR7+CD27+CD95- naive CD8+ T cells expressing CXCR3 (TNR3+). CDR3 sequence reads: CASLSPGLDTDTQYF. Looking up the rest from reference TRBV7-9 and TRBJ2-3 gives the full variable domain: DTGVSQNPRHKITKRGQNVTFRCDPISEHNRLYWYRQTLGQGPEFLTYFQNEAQLEKSRLLSDRFSAERPKGSFSTLEIQRTEQGDSAMYLCASLSPGLDTDTQYFGPGTRLTVL.